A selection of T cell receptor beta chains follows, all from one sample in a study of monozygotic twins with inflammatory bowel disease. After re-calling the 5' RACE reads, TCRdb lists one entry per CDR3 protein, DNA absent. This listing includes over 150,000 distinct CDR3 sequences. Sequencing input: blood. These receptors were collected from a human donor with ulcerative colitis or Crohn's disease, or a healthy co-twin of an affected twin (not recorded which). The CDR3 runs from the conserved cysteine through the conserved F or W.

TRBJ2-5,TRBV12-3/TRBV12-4,CASSFGVSAQETQYF
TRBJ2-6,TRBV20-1,CSAVSLSGANVLTF
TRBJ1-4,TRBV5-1,CASSLTGLNEKLFF
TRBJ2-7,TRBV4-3,CASSQDDRQGAYEQYF
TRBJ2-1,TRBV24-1,CATSPGTYNEQFF
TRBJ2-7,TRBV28,CASSLTSYEQYF
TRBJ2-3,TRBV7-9,CASSLPETGGTDTQYF
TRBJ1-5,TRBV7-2,CASTNFIGGGNQPQHF
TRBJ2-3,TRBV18,CASSPPLSTDTQYF
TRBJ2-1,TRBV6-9,CAGRQGVTYNEQFF
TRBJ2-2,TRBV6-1,CASTLDSPSNTGELFF
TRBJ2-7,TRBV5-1,CASSSSGGFVEQYF
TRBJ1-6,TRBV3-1,CASSQENYQSPLHF
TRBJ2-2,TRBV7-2,CASSLTLPHGESGELFF
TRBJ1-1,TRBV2,CAAREVMNTEAFF
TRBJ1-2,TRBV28,CASTQTGGISYGYTF
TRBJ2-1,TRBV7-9,CASSLGPRGDNEQFF
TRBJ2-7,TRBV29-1,CSVLLAGEQYF
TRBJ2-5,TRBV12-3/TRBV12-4,CASSSLWGGQFQETQYF
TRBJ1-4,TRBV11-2,CASSPGQGAEKLFF
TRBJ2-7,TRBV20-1,CSSSGDTGYEQYF
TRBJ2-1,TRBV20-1,CSATSGPSSYNEQFF
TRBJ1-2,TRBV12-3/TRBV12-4,CASSLAGQGAPDGYTF
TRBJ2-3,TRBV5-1,CASSRLWVPDTQYF
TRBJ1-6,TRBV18,CASSPYSLSSYNSPLHF
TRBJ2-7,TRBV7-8,CASSSFGGSSYEQYF
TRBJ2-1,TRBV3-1,CATRIGLADNELFF
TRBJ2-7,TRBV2,CASSTSGYEQYF
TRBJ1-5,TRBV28,CASRTGSLNQPQHF
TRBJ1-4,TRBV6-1,CASSALTGLNEKLFF
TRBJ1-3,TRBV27,CASSGGYGNTIYF
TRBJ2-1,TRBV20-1,CSASAPETVYNGQFF
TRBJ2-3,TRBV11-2,CASSLEPSTDTQYF
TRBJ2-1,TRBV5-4,CASSFARENGEQFF
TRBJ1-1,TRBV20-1,CSAPWGGRDTEAFF
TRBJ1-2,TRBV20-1,CSARGGSLHGYTF
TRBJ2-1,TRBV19,CATKRGDSGFF
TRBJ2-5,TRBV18,CASSPPTIQETQYF
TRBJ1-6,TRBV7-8,CASSLLRGSSYNSPLHF
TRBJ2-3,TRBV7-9,CASSPFKDLYTDTQYF
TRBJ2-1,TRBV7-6,CASSLRVGDSGSDEQFF
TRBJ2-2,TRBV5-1,CASSSPPHKESNTGELFF
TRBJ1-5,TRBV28,CASSSGPGSGNQPQHF
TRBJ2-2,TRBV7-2,CASGSGINTGELFF